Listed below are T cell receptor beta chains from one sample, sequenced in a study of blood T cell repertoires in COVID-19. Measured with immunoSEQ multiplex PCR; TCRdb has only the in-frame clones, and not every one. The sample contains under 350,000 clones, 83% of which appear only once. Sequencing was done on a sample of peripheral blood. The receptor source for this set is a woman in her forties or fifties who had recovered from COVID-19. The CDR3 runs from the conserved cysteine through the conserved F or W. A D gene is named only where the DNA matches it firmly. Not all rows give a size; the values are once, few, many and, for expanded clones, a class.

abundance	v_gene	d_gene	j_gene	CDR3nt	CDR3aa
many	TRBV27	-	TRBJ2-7	TGTGCCAGCAGTTCCTGGGGGGGCGAAGAGCAGTACTTC	CASSSWGGEEQYF
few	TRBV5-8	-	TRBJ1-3	TGTGCCAGCAGCTTGCCGGGACACTCCTCTGGAAACACCATATATTTT	CASSLPGHSSGNTIYF
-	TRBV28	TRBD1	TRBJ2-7	TGTGCCAGCAGTTTAGGGACAGGGGGAAGCGAGCAGTACTTC	CASSLGTGGSEQYF
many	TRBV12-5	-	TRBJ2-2	TGTGCTAGTGGTCCATCAACCGGGGAGCTGTTTTTT	CASGPSTGELFF
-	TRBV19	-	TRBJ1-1	TGTGCCAGTAGTAGAGTGACACGGATGAACACTGAAGCTTTCTTT	CASSRVTRMNTEAFF
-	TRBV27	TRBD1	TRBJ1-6	TGTGCCAGCAGTTTATTCCATAGGACAGGTGGTAATTCACCCCTCCACTTT	CASSLFHRTGGNSPLHF
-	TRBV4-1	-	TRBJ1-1	TGCGCCAGCAGGGTTCAGGGAAGGACTGAAGCTTTCTTT	CASRVQGRTEAFF
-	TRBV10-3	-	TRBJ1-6	TGTGCCATCAGTGTCGGACTGGGCACCACCGGCTATAATTCACCCCTCCACTTT	CAISVGLGTTGYNSPLHF
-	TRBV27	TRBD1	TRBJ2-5	TGTGCCAGCAGTCCCCTAGGGGGCCTCCCACAGGAGACCCAGTACTTC	CASSPLGGLPQETQYF
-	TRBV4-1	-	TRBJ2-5	TGCGCCAGCAGCTCCTTTGAAGCGGAGACCCAGTACTTC	CASSSFEAETQYF
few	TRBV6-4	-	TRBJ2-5	TGTGCCAGCAGTGCCGGGGGAGAGGGAGAGACCCAGTACTTC	CASSAGGEGETQYF
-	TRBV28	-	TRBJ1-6	TGTGCCAGCAGTTTATCCTGGGTGAGGATTGATTCACCCCTCCACTTT	CASSLSWVRIDSPLHF
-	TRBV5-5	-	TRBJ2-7	TGTGCCAGCAGCCGCCCCCGACAGGACGAGCAGTACTTC	CASSRPRQDEQYF
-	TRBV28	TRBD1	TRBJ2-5	TGTGCCAGCAGACCGGGACAGCAAGAGACCCAGTACTTC	CASRPGQQETQYF
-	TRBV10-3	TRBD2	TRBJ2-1	TGTGCCATCAGTGCCCGAGGACTAGCGGGGGAGACGGGCGATGAGCAGTTCTTC	CAISARGLAGETGDEQFF
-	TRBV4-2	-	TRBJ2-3	TGTGCCAGCAGCCAAGACTTAGCGGAGGGGATAGATACGCAGTATTTT	CASSQDLAEGIDTQYF
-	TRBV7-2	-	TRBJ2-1	TGTGCCAGCAGCTTAGTTGGCATAAATGAGCAGTTCTTC	CASSLVGINEQFF
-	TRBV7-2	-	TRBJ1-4	TGTGCCAGCAGCTTAGTATCCAGGAGGGAAAAACTGTTTTTT	CASSLVSRREKLFF
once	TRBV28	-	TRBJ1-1	TGTGCCAGCTCCTCCCGCGGCAGAGCACCGGGAGCTTTCTTT	CASSSRGRAPGAFF
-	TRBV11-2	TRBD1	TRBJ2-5	TGTGCCAGCAGCTTGGGACAGTGGAGGGAGACCCAGTACTTC	CASSLGQWRETQYF
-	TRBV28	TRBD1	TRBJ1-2	TGTGCCAGCAGTACGGCCGAGACAGGGGGCTCGATGGGCTACACCTTC	CASSTAETGGSMGYTF
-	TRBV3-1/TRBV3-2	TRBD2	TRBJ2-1	TGTGCCAGCAGCGTTGGACTAGCGGACTATTACAATGAGCAGTTCTTC	CASSVGLADYYNEQFF
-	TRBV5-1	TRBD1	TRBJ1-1	TGCGCCAGCAGCTGGGGGAAAGAACAGGGGGCTTTGAACACTGAAGCTTTCTTT	CASSWGKEQGALNTEAFF
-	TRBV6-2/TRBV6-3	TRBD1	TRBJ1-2	TGTGCCAGCAGCCAGGGACAGGGATATGGCTACACCTTC	CASSQGQGYGYTF
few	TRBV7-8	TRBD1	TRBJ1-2	TGTGCCAGCAGCTTAGCCATACCGACAGGGAACGGCTACACCTTC	CASSLAIPTGNGYTF
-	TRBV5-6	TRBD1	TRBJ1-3	TGTGCCAGCAGCCCGGACAGGTTCTCTGGAAACACCATATATTTT	CASSPDRFSGNTIYF
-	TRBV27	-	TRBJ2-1	TGTGCCAGCAGGGCAGGGGTAAGCTCCTACAATGAGCAGTTCTTC	CASRAGVSSYNEQFF
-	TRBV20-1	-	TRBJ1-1	TGCAGTGCTAGTCGGGGAAACACTGAAGCTTTCTTT	CSASRGNTEAFF